What follows is one T cell receptor (beta chain) and its context. Its antigen is not identified. The data belong to a study of shared clonotypes between healthy human individuals. About the research overall: A couple of women and a few men aged 18 to 49 made up the donors.

How the authors handled the data: From ImmunoSEQ came sequences covering only the junction and carrying no quality scores, so filtering differed. The table came from immunoSEQ multiplex PCR; TCRdb's copy has only in-frame clones and leaves some out. For V, J and clone size, that table is used; D and trimming come from the DNA. Of about 480,000 clones listed, over 75% are singletons. Study results and caveats: Only blood was sampled; tissue repertoires likely differ. There were few donors, and this limited the genetic and exposure-history diversity represented.

There are 19 residues in the CDR3. From germline, CDR1 is MDHEN and CDR2 SYDVKM. The trim removed 7 bases at V and 5 bases at J, leaving 22 bases unmatched. This clonotype was sampled from a woman between 40 and 55 years old in good health. Some clones in this sample may be carry-over from other donors' samples. Sequencing was performed on PBMCs. This chain connects TRBV28 to TRBJ2-1; TRBD2 matches 8 bases. Written as DNA, the CDR3 is TGTGCCAGCACCCCGTCCCCCCCGGGAAGCGGGAGAAAGGACAATGAGCAGTTCTTC. Its protein product is CASTPSPPGSGRKDNEQFF.